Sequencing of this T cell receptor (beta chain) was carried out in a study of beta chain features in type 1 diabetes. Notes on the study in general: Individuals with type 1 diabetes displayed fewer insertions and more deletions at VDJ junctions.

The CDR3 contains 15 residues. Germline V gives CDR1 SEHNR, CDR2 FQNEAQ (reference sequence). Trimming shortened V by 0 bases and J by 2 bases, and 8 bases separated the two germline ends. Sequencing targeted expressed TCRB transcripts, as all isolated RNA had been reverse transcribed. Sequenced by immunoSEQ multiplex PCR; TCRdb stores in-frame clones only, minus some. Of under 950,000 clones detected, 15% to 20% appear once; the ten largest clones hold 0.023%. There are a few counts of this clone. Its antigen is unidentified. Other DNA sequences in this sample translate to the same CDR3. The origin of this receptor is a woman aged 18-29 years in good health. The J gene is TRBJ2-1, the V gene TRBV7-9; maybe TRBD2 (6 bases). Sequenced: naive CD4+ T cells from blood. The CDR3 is CASSLAGGTYNEQFF. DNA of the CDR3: TGTGCCAGCAGCTTAGCGGGCGGGACCTACAATGAGCAGTTCTTC.